This T cell receptor (beta chain) was captured by sequencing in a study of identifying expanded T cells in peripheral blood (dated by TCRdb to the late 2010s). General notes on the study: Four technical replicates, made by sequencing separate aliquots from the same pool of genomic DNA, were compared pairwise.

TCRbeta CDR3 regions were profiled by bias-controlled multiplex PCR amplification of genomic DNA with the immunoSEQ Assay. As for how the authors treated the data: The absolute abundance of each unique TCRbeta CDR3 region was quantified after sequences were collapsed and filtered. Differential abundance was tested with a binomial (Fisher-equivalent) model and with a beta-binomial model adding time-dependent variance fitted from healthy donors. Clones with fewer than 5 combined templates were excluded, and clones with Benjamini-Hochberg FDR below 0.01 were called differentially abundant. The form v = (b*log(k)+a)^2 was used to model beta-binomial variance as a function of total template count across the two samples. TCRdb obtained this table from immuneACCESS and retained in-frame rearrangements with V and J assigned. These tables miss some clones; where compared with another copy, unresolved V genes account for less than half of the shortfall, and the remainder is unexplained. V, J and clone size reflect that table, while D and trimming were determined from the DNA. The sample table contains 50,000 to 60,000 clones; only one count was recorded for approximately 82% of them. The ten largest clones add up to around a sixth of the sample.

The germline V and J ends show losses of 6 bases and 6 bases respectively, and no gene match explains 7 bases of the junction. The CDR1 and CDR2 encoded by the germline V gene are MDHEN and SYDVKM. The CDR3 contains 14 residues, cysteine and phenylalanine counted. The kept DNA is CDR3 alone, 42 bases in frame from the first base. No immune events such as infections were documented for the healthy donors during the collection period. Healthy-donor blood repertoires served as a training cohort to calibrate time-dependent variance in a beta-binomial model of T-cell clone differential abundance. The training cohort included around ten healthy donors, of whom 3 were female and 7 were male. On average the donors were around 45 years old, and their ages spanned about 29 to 64 years. Whole blood from each healthy donor was obtained from a commercial supplier and was collected at three time points 2 to 3 weeks apart. Genomic DNA was extracted from unsorted whole blood for immunosequencing.

With respect to this clone: The target of this receptor is not known. Qualities for individual bases were not recorded, and no much larger clone is one base off.

Overall study results and their limits: Across all healthy donors, variance in clone template counts between roughly 2-week samples was found to increase significantly with total template count. It was expected by the authors that biological variance in healthy repertoires might increase further over much longer intervals, such as months to years. Both the number of clones called differentially abundant and the false-positive rate were significantly reduced by the beta-binomial model across all healthy-donor time intervals. About 1.1 differentially abundant clones were flagged by the binomial model between technical replicates, whereas about 17 and 20 were flagged over around two weeks and four weeks, respectively.

The origin of this receptor is a person aged 18 to 70 in good health. The rearrangement combines TRBV28 with TRBJ2-1; 8 central bases correspond to TRBD1. The source material was blood. The nucleotides read TGTGCCAGCAGCTCAGGGGGCGTTTCCAATGAGCAGTTCTTC. It translates to CASSSGGVSNEQFF. With all but the CDR3 taken from the reference TRBV28 and TRBJ2-1 genes, the full variable domain is: DVKVTQSSRYLVKRTGEKVFLECVQDMDHENMFWYRQDPGLGLRLIYFSYDVKMKEKGDIPEGYSVSREKKERFSLILESASTNQTSMYLCASSSGGVSNEQFFGPGTRLTVL.